This TCR beta chain is drawn from a study of T cell responses to AZD1222 COVID-19 vaccine. Study overall: Investigators merged groups given second doses at roughly 4 or roughly 12 weeks. Overall study results and limits: Vaccination with two AZD1222 doses was followed by a rise in Spike-specific TCR breadth and depth. There were repertoire samples only from the period after the peak T cell response. It should be noted that donors were predominantly white British and more often female, and clonal diversity was possibly underestimated.

Sequencing was performed with immunoSEQ multiplex PCR; in TCRdb, only in-frame clones are kept and a portion is missing. This sample has about 110,000 clones, with under 95% found just once. The CDR3 has 14 residues. V lost 1 base and J 5 bases, leaving 11 bases between the germline ends. Germline CDR1 reads LNHNV; CDR2 reads YYDKDF (reference sequence). On this clone: The target antigen is unknown.

This TCR was sampled from an adult in good health. This chain joins TRBV15 and TRBJ1-2, with D unresolved. The source was peripheral blood, collected on day 0 of AZD1222 vaccination. Written as DNA, the CDR3 is TGTGCCACCAGCAGAGGACCGCAAGGATATGGCTACACCTTC. Amino acids: CATSRGPQGYGYTF.